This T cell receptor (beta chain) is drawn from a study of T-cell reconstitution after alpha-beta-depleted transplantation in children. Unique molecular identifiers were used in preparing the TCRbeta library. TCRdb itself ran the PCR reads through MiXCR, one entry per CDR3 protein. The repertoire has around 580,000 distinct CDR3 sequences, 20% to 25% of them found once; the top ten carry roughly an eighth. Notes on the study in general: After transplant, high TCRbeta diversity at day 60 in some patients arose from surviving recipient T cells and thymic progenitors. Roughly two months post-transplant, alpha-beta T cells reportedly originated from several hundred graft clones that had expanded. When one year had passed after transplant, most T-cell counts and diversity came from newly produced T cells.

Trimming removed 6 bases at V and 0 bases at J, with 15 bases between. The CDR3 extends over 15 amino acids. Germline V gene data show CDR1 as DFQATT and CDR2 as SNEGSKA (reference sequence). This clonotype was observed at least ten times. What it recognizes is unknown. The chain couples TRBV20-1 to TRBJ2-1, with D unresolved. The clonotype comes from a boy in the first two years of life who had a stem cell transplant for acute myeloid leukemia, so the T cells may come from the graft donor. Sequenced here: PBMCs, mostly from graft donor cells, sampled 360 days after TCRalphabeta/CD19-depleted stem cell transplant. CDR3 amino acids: CSANTVLGSYNEQFF. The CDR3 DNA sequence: TGCAGTGCGAACACAGTGTTGGGCTCCTACAATGAGCAGTTCTTC.